This TCR beta chain stems from a study of CD8+ T cells in alopecia areata. Whole-study context: The study gave treated patients oral tofacitinib at 5 to 10 mg twice daily. Study-level results: Any link of baseline CD8+ expansion to response, resting on one nonresponder, remains uncertain.

It was cDNA, reverse transcribed from extracted RNA, that served as the sequencing template. The table came from immunoSEQ multiplex PCR; TCRdb's copy has only in-frame clones and leaves some out. The data hold about 300,000 clones, with over 45% observed a single time. The sample's treatment: oral pan-JAK inhibitor, 5-10 mg twice daily. Collection of lesional scalp punch biopsies and peripheral blood was performed in alopecia areata patients. The authors sorted CD4+ and CD8+ T cells from PBMCs. This CDR3 has 16 amino acids. Germline V gene data show CDR1 as SEHNR and CDR2 as FQNEAQ (reference sequence). The V and J ends lost 5 bases and 0 bases, in that order; junction bases with no gene match: 4. Turning to this clone: As yet, its antigen is unknown.

This material consisted of CD4+ T cells sorted from blood, taken at week 24, from a patient treated with tofacitinib. This chain links TRBV7-9 with TRBJ2-3; 11 bases are a match to TRBD2. The source of this sequence is a human donor with alopecia areata. The CDR3 DNA reads as TGTGCCAGCAGCAAGACTAGCGGGGCAAGCACAGATACGCAGTATTTT. Protein: CASSKTSGASTDTQYF.